These 23 T cell receptor beta chains were sequenced from one sample in a study of blood T cells in healthy people across ages. Through a sample-barcoded 5' primer and a J-beta primer mix, a second PCR was run for roughly 7 to 11 cycles. TCRdb ran MiXCR on the 5' RACE reads and lists one entry per CDR3 protein. In the table there are roughly 800,000 distinct CDR3 sequences, roughly 53% of which are singletons. The sample consisted of blood. These TCRs come from a man older than 75 in good health.

This clonotype showed up many times. The rearrangement joins TRBV20-1 to TRBJ2-1, with TRBD1 identical over 9 bases. The CDR3 runs 14 residues. V shed 3 bases, J shed 8 bases, and the junction held 8 bases outside the gene matches. Germline lookup yields CDR1 DFQATT and CDR2 SNEGSKA (reference sequence). The CDR3 DNA reads TGCAGTGCTAGTAGGGGGACAGGGAACTATGAGCAGTTCTTC. Translated, it gives CSASRGTGNYEQFF.

This chain joins TRBV4-1 and TRBJ2-7; D is unclear. The ends were cut back, 7 bases at V and 7 bases at J, with 29 bases in the middle. The CDR3 runs to 17 residues. Germline loops: CDR1 MGHRA, CDR2 YSYEKL. The DNA of the CDR3 is TGCGCCAGCACCCACGTAGGCAGGAAGGGCCTTTACAATGAGCAGTACTTC. This sequence encodes CASTHVGRKGLYNEQYF.

V gene TRBV20-1 combines with J gene TRBJ2-5; 12 bases fit TRBD2. V gave up 4 bases and J gave up 4 bases; unmatched junction bases: 7. The CDR3 covers 15 residues. In germline, CDR1 is DFQATT, CDR2 SNEGSKA (reference sequence). The CDR3 loop reads CSATRTSGKGETQYF. The CDR3, as DNA: TGCAGTGCTACACGGACTAGCGGGAAGGGAGAGACCCAGTACTTC.

This clonotype was found a few times. This chain links TRBV29-1 with TRBJ2-1; the D gene is possibly TRBD2 (6 bases). Germline CDR1 reads SQVTM; CDR2 reads ANQGSEA. Trimming removed 8 bases at V and 7 bases at J, with 21 bases between. The CDR3 totals 14 residues. As DNA, the CDR3 is TGCAGCATCAGCAGGCTAGCGTTCGGGAATGAGCAGTTCTTC. This sequence encodes CSISRLAFGNEQFF.

The chain carries TRBV6-6 and TRBJ1-1, with unresolved D. Trimming took off 2 bases at V and 5 bases at J, with 9 bases between the two ends. The V gene's germline CDR1 is MNHNY and CDR2 SVGAGI (reference sequence). The CDR3 totals 13 residues. CDR3 protein: CASSYAGRTEAFF. CDR3 coding DNA: TGTGCCAGCAGTTACGCAGGCCGGACTGAAGCTTTCTTT.

The genes are TRBV6-6 and TRBJ2-3; perhaps TRBD1 as D (5 bases). The CDR3 sequence is 14 residues long. Deletions cut 6 bases from V and 2 bases from J, with 12 bases between. Germline V gene data show CDR1 as MNHNY and CDR2 as SVGAGI (reference sequence). The CDR3 nucleotides are TGTGCCAGCAGCCCTCTGGGGCCCACAGATACGCAGTATTTT. Translating gives CASSPLGPTDTQYF.

The chain employs TRBV15 and TRBJ2-7; no definite D call. The J call could be wrong; TRBJ2-5 is a better fit for the DNA end. CDR1 is LNHNV and CDR2 is YYDKDF in the germline V gene (reference sequence). The CDR3 has 14 residues. CDR3 sequence (DNA): TGTGCCACCAGCAGGGCACTGGGTGGTGGGACCCAGTACTTC. Its translation: CATSRALGGGTQYF.

This chain uses TRBV20-1 with TRBJ2-1, with 7 bases identical to TRBD2. V lost 8 bases to trimming and J lost 2 bases; unmatched junction nucleotides: 9. This CDR3 has 14 residues. CDR1 is DFQATT, CDR2 SNEGSKA, per germline (reference sequence). DNA for the CDR3: TGCAGTTTTACCCCGGGAGGACCCTACAATGAGCAGTTCTTC. Translated, it gives CSFTPGGPYNEQFF.

The chain combines TRBV2 with TRBJ2-7, with D possibly being TRBD1 (6 bases). From germline, CDR1 is SNHLY and CDR2 FYNNEI. The length of the CDR3 is 14 residues. The germline V and J ends were trimmed by 1 base and 6 bases, with 13 bases remaining between them. The CDR3 region is CASSEVSQGSEQYF. CDR3 DNA sequence: TGTGCCAGCAGTGAAGTGTCACAGGGCTCCGAGCAGTACTTC.

The CDR3, as DNA: TGCAGCGCGAAACGAGGGTCCGGGGAGCTGTTTTTT. Residues: CSAKRGSGELFF. The chain uses TRBV29-1 and TRBJ2-2; D is possibly TRBD2 (5 bases). Trimming left V 7 bases short and J 6 bases short, with 12 bases between. Germline values: CDR1 SQVTM, CDR2 ANQGSEA. CDR3 size: 12 residues.

The rearrangement links TRBV3-1 to TRBJ1-2; TRBD1 agrees at 8 bases. The CDR3 runs 18 residues. The V gene end was trimmed by 1 base and the J gene end by 0 bases; junction bases not matched to a gene: 10. From germline, CDR1 is LGHDT and CDR2 YNNKEL (reference sequence). The CDR3 protein is CASSQGGQGAKANYGYTF. In DNA, the CDR3 is TGTGCCAGCAGCCAAGGAGGGCAGGGGGCCAAAGCTAACTATGGCTACACCTTC.

The V call is TRBV27, the J call TRBJ2-1; D is uncertain. In germline, CDR1 is MNHEY, CDR2 SMNVEV (reference sequence). Trimming took 7 bases from V and 4 from J, leaving 8 bases between them. The CDR3 is 12 residues long. CDR3 DNA: TGTGCCAGCACCGATGATTACAATGAGCAGTTCTTC. Protein: CASTDDYNEQFF.

V usage is TRBV7-2 and J usage is TRBJ1-2, with unresolved D. The CDR3 is 13 residues long. The V and J ends lost 5 bases and 4 bases respectively, with 11 bases between them. CDR1 and CDR2 from the germline V gene are SGHTA and FQGNSA. The CDR3, as DNA: TGTGCCAGCAGCGTCCGGGAGATCTATGGCTACACCTTC. Translated, it gives CASSVREIYGYTF.

This clonotype appeared a few times. The V call is TRBV29-1, the J call TRBJ2-3; unclear D gene. The CDR3 totals 11 residues. Looked up from germline, CDR1 is SQVTM and CDR2 is ANQGSEA. Deletions cut 4 bases from V and 5 bases from J, with 7 bases between. The CDR3 sequence is CSVVVGDTQYF. The CDR3 region has the DNA TGCAGCGTTGTGGTGGGAGATACGCAGTATTTT.

This sequence joins TRBV9 and TRBJ2-3; 9 bases map to TRBD2. The CDR3 runs 16 residues. Germline lookup yields CDR1 SGDLS and CDR2 YYNGEE. V shed 0 bases and J 3 bases; nucleotides not matched to a gene: 5. For the CDR3, the DNA is TGTGCCAGCAGCGTAGCGTCTAGCGGGACGACAGATACGCAGTATTTT. Translating gives CASSVASSGTTDTQYF.

The V and J genes are TRBV20-1 and TRBJ2-5; TRBD1 might be the D (5 bases). The J call may be in error: the DNA end matches TRBJ2-7 better. The germline V gene has CDR1 DFQATT and CDR2 SNEGSKA (reference sequence). The CDR3 length is 12 residues. The CDR3: CSARGGLYEQYF. Written as DNA, the CDR3 is TGCAGTGCTAGAGGGGGCCTGTACGAGCAGTACTTC.

The chain couples TRBV2 to TRBJ2-5, with 8 bases matching TRBD1. The closer fit of TRBJ2-7 to the DNA end suggests the J call may be wrong. The CDR3 sequence is 12 residues long. The V gene's germline CDR1 is SNHLY and CDR2 FYNNEI. CDR3 in DNA: TGTGCCAGCGAAGGACAGGGCCTCGAGCAGTACTTC. Translated, it gives CASEGQGLEQYF.

This clonotype was seen only a few times. The rearrangement joins TRBV27 to TRBJ2-5, with D uncertain. This CDR3 is built from 11 residues. Looked up from germline, CDR1 is MNHEY and CDR2 is SMNVEV (reference sequence). V was cut by 3 bases and J by 6 bases, with 5 bases left in between. The CDR3 DNA is TGTGCCAGCAGTTTTGGGAAGACCCAGTACTTC. It is translated as CASSFGKTQYF.

This clonotype was counted between two and nine times. The chain employs TRBV20-1 and TRBJ2-6; 10 nucleotides align to TRBD2. The CDR3 runs to 19 residues. The V gene end was trimmed by 0 bases and the J gene end by 0 bases; junction bases not matched to a gene: 8. Germline CDR1 and CDR2: DFQATT and SNEGSKA (reference sequence). The CDR3 nucleotides are TGCAGTGCTAGAGATCGGAGACTAGCGGGTCACTCTGGGGCCAACGTCCTGACTTTC. This gives the protein CSARDRRLAGHSGANVLTF.

This chain uses TRBV20-1 with TRBJ2-7, with 9 bases fitting TRBD1. CDR3 length: 13 residues. Per the germline V gene, CDR1 is DFQATT and CDR2 is SNEGSKA (reference sequence). V lost 6 bases to trimming and J lost 2 bases; unmatched junction nucleotides: 5. DNA for the CDR3: TGCAGTGCCCAAAGACAGGGGGCCTACGAGCAGTACTTC. Protein product: CSAQRQGAYEQYF.

This clonotype occurred once. CDR3 DNA: TGTGCCATCAGTGCAGGGGGCCTGGGGTATGAGCAGTTCTTC. Translated, it gives CAISAGGLGYEQFF. V gene TRBV10-3 combines with J gene TRBJ2-1, with 8 positions matching TRBD1. The junction had 7 bases not matched to a gene; V was cut back by 4 bases and J by 8 bases. This CDR3 comprises 14 residues. Germline CDR1 ENHRY, CDR2 SYGVKD.

The rearrangement joins TRBV27 to TRBJ2-1; the D gene is possibly TRBD2 (5 bases). Germline CDR1 reads MNHEY; CDR2 reads SMNVEV (reference sequence). The CDR3 contains 15 residues. The V end lost 3 bases, the J end lost 1 base, and 10 bases lay between the germline ends. The CDR3 loop reads CASSFVPGSYNEQFF. CDR3 DNA sequence: TGTGCCAGCAGTTTCGTCCCGGGGTCCTACAATGAGCAGTTCTTC.

V is TRBV12-3 or TRBV12-4 and J is TRBJ2-1; the D is unclear. The CDR3 runs to 11 residues. V was clipped by 6 bases and J by 8 bases, with 8 bases between them. DNA for the CDR3: TGTGCCAGCAGCCGCAACCATGAGCAGTTCTTC. Translation gives CASSRNHEQFF.